What follows are 14 T cell receptor beta chains derived from one specimen sequenced in a study of CD8 T cells in Susac syndrome. A quantity of about 0.5 to 1 ug RNA underwent reverse transcription using random hexamers. TCRdb reprocessed the immunoSEQ multiplex PCR reads via MiXCR and lists one record per CDR3 protein. Among some 300,000 distinct CDR3 sequences listed, 70% to 90% were seen once. Sequencing input: CD8+ T cells from PBMCs. These TCRs come from a human donor with multiple sclerosis.

The V gene is TRBV29-1, the J gene TRBJ1-2; D ambiguous. V shed 8 bases and J shed 0 bases, with 13 bases lying between them. The CDR3 has 13 amino acids. CDR1 and CDR2 from the germline V gene are SQVTM and ANQGSEA. In DNA form, the CDR3 reads TGCAGCATTACGCCAAAGACTAACTATGGCTACACCTTC. Its protein product is CSITPKTNYGYTF.

This sequence joins TRBV9 and TRBJ1-3; D possibly corresponds to TRBD1 (5 bases). V lost 4 bases to trimming and J lost 0 bases, with 11 bases between them. Per germline, CDR1 SGDLS and CDR2 YYNGEE. This CDR3 contains 15 residues. The CDR3 nucleotides are TGTGCCAGCAGCCCCTCGGGGGGCTCTGGAAACACCATATATTTT. It codes for CASSPSGGSGNTIYF.

The chain recombines TRBV2 with TRBJ2-3; D gene unclear. Germline V gene sequence: CDR1 SNHLY, CDR2 FYNNEI. This CDR3 is built from 14 residues. Trimming took 7 bases from V and 3 from J, leaving 14 bases between them. CDR3 coding DNA: TGTGCCAGCAAAAGGCTGGTTGCGACAGATACGCAGTATTTT. Encoded protein: CASKRLVATDTQYF.

The gene calls are TRBV3-1 and TRBJ2-4; D possibly corresponds to TRBD2 (6 bases). There are 16 residues in the CDR3. CDR1 LGHDT and CDR2 YNNKEL come from the germline V gene (reference sequence). Trimming pared 4 bases from V and 1 base from J, leaving 14 bases between. The CDR3 here is CASSPREDMAKNIQYF. CDR3 DNA: TGTGCCAGCAGCCCAAGGGAGGATATGGCCAAAAACATTCAGTACTTC.

This chain uses TRBV20-1 with TRBJ2-7; D is possibly TRBD1 or TRBD2 (5 bases each). Trimming took off 2 bases at V and 6 bases at J, with 14 bases between the two ends. Germline assignment: CDR1 DFQATT and CDR2 SNEGSKA (reference sequence). This CDR3 region has 13 residues. The CDR3 nucleotides read TGCAGTGCTAGAAAGAGGGGTAGCGTCGAGCAGTACTTC. It is translated as CSARKRGSVEQYF.

This clonotype showed up just once. The chain couples TRBV19 to TRBJ1-2; no reliable D call. V lost 5 bases and J lost 12, with 13 bases in between. The CDR3 is made up of 11 amino acids. Germline CDR1 and CDR2: LNHDA and SQIVND (reference sequence). CDR3 region: CASSGPSRDTF. The CDR3 DNA is TGTGCCAGTAGTGGACCGTCCCGGGACACCTTC. The whole variable domain, filled in from reference TRBV19 and TRBJ1-2, reads DGGITQSPKYLFRKEGQNVTLSCEQNLNHDAMYWYRQDPGQGLRLIYYSQIVNDFQKGDIAEGYSVSREKKESFPLTVTSAQKNPTAFYLCASSGPSRDTFGSGTRLTVV.

The rearrangement uses TRBV2 and TRBJ2-7, with 7 positions matching TRBD1. Germline V gene data show CDR1 as SNHLY and CDR2 as FYNNEI. The CDR3 has 13 residues. Trimming cost V 10 bases and J 5 bases; bases outside gene matches: 11. The CDR3 loop reads CATRDSGLHEQYF. CDR3 nucleotide sequence: TGTGCCACCCGGGACAGTGGTTTGCACGAGCAGTACTTC.

The V gene is TRBV30, the J gene TRBJ1-5; 7 positions agree with TRBD1. V trimming: 0 bases; J trimming: 4 bases; junction bases outside the gene matches: 3. The CDR3 spans 14 residues. Germline V gene data show CDR1 as GTSNPN and CDR2 as SVGIG (reference sequence). CDR3 sequence (DNA): TGTGCCTGGAGTGTCGGACAGGAGAATCAGCCCCAGCATTTT. Its protein is CAWSVGQENQPQHF.

The chain uses TRBV30 and TRBJ1-1; D is undetermined. In germline, CDR1 is GTSNPN, CDR2 SVGIG (reference sequence). This CDR3 has 15 residues. The ends were cut back, 0 bases at V and 1 base at J, with 12 bases in the middle. CDR3 DNA: TGTGCCTGGAGTGTACGGTCACGGGGGAACACTGAAGCTTTCTTT. Translating it yields CAWSVRSRGNTEAFF.

This chain uses TRBV19 with TRBJ1-3, with D unresolved. The germline gives CDR1 LNHDA, CDR2 SQIVND (reference sequence). This CDR3 is 13 amino acids long. Trimming shortened V by 3 bases and J by 2 bases, and 5 bases separated the two germline ends. CDR3 DNA sequence: TGTGCCAGTAGTATCAGTGCTGGAAACACCATATATTTT. This codes for CASSISAGNTIYF.

The DNA for the CDR3 is TGTGCCAGCAGTGGTTTTTCAGGGTTTGAGCAGTTCTTC. Residues: CASSGFSGFEQFF. This chain links TRBV6-1 with TRBJ2-1; D possibly corresponds to TRBD1 (5 bases). The CDR3 loop spans 13 amino acids. CDR1 is MNHNS and CDR2 is SASEGT in the germline V gene. V lost 4 bases and J lost 9, with 13 bases in between.

This clonotype was found once. The chain couples TRBV6-2 or TRBV6-3 to TRBJ2-7, with 8 bases identical to TRBD2. Trimming cost V 2 bases and J 4 bases; bases outside gene matches: 13. CDR1 MNHEY and CDR2 SVGEGT come from the germline V gene. CDR3 length: 17 residues. CDR3 in amino acids: CASSYTDFGTSMYEQYF. The CDR3 DNA is TGTGCCAGCAGTTACACCGATTTCGGGACTAGTATGTACGAGCAGTACTTC.

The rearrangement uses TRBV11-1 and TRBJ2-1; 7 nucleotides line up with TRBD1. Germline assignment: CDR1 SGHAT and CDR2 FQDESV (reference sequence). The V gene end was trimmed by 5 bases and the J gene end by 4 bases; junction bases not matched to a gene: 8. CDR3 length: 15 residues. The CDR3 bases are TGTGCCAGCAGCCGGACAGGCCCAATATACAATGAGCAGTTCTTC. This translates into CASSRTGPIYNEQFF.

The gene calls are TRBV20-1 and TRBJ1-6; D ambiguous. CDR3 length equals 14 residues. The V gene lost 3 bases and the J gene lost 7 bases, with 13 bases spanning the gap. Germline assignment: CDR1 DFQATT and CDR2 SNEGSKA (reference sequence). CDR3 sequence (DNA): TGCAGTGCTAGGCCGCCAGAAGTCAATTCACCCCTCCACTTT. It encodes CSARPPEVNSPLHF.